This TCR beta chain was identified in a study of human T cells and chemical hapten exposure. Notes on the study in general: TCRs above 1 in 1000 frequency stayed constant with DPC sensitization. Significantly greater numbers of large CDR3 similarity clusters came from expanded TCRs than from controls.

This clonotype was seen more than once but under ten times. The antigen remains unidentified. Described time point: pre-sensitization, week 0. This sample's treatment: therapeutic diphenylcyclopropenone sensitization with weekly scalp DPC. V shed 4 bases and J shed 1 base, with 10 bases lying between them. The CDR3 is 14 residues long. Looked up from germline, CDR1 is SNHLY and CDR2 is FYNNEI. It was the library that attached unique molecular identifiers to individual cDNA molecules. Per the authors' pipeline: Counting gave a median of roughly 100,000 TCRs per sample, with values ranging from about 23,224 to 690,600. TCRdb re-called the RACE reads with MiXCR, one entry per CDR3 protein. TCRdb's processing, not the authors' own work, is the source of the V and J calls. The repertoire includes about 85,000 distinct CDR3 sequences, 7.5% to 9.5% of them detected once, and roughly 2.6% sits in the top ten.

The sample was whole blood, taken in connection with sensitization to the hapten diphenylcyclopropenone (DPC). The chain is built from TRBV2 and TRBJ1-1; D remains ambiguous. This sequence originates from a man between 40 and 49 years old with alopecia areata. Some clones in this sample may be carry-over from other donors' samples. The CDR3: CASSGEGGNTEAFF. CDR3 nucleotide sequence: TGTGCCAGCAGTGGGGAAGGTGGGAACACTGAAGCTTTCTTT. Filled out from reference TRBV2 and TRBJ1-1, the complete variable domain reads EPEVTQTPSHQVTQMGQEVILRCVPISNHLYFYWYRQILGQKVEFLVSFYNNEISEKSEIFDDQFSVERPDGSNFTLKIRSTKLEDSAMYFCASSGEGGNTEAFFGQGTRLTVV.